The text below deals with one T cell receptor (beta chain). What it binds is unknown. This record belongs to a study of CD8+CD57+ T cells in acquired aplastic anemia. Template material for TCR beta VDJ and CDR3 profiling consisted of genomic DNA. TCRdb used MiXCR to reprocess the reads, holding one entry per CDR3 protein. The data show about 130,000 distinct CDR3 sequences, roughly 40% seen once. Study-wide findings and caveats: Patients did not significantly differ from controls in CD8+ Simpson's diversity.

The CDR3 runs 15 residues. The V gene lost 4 bases and the J gene lost 1 base, with 14 bases spanning the gap. Germline V gene lookup returns CDR1 SGHRS and CDR2 YFSETQ. Sequencing used sorted CD4+, CD8+, or CD8+CD57+ T cells (not recorded which) from PBMCs. The receptor's source is a human donor in good health, serving as a control. The chain recombines TRBV5-1 with TRBJ2-5; D unresolved. This CDR3 is CASSRAGVFQETQYF. The CDR3 DNA follows: TGCGCCAGCAGCCGAGCCGGCGTGTTCCAAGAGACCCAGTACTTC.